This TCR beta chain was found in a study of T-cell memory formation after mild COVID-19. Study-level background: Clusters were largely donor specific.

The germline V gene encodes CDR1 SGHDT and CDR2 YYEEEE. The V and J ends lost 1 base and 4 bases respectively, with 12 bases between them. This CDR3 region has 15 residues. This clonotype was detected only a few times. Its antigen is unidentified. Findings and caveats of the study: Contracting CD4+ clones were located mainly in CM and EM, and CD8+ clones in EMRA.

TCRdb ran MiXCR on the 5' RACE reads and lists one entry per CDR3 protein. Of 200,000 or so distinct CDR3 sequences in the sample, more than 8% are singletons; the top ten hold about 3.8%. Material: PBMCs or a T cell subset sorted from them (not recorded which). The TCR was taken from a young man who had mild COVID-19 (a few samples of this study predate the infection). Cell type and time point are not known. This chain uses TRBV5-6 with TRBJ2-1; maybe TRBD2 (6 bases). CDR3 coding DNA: TGTGCCAGCAGCTTGCGGCGGGGTTGGTACAATGAGCAGTTCTTC. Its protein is CASSLRRGWYNEQFF.